This TCR beta chain was observed in a study of cytotoxic CD8 clonotypes in ibrutinib-treated CLL. Background on the study: Partial responses numbered around 24 and complete responses 2; after a median around 63 months, roughly 14 stayed remitted and about twelve progressed.

Trimming cost V 0 bases and J 5 bases, with 11 bases left between them. This CDR3 contains 15 residues. The germline CDR1 and CDR2 sequences are LNHNV and YYDKDF (reference sequence). Only in-frame clones appear in the TCRdb table, and some are missing; sequencing was by immunoSEQ multiplex PCR. Altogether under 200,000 clones are present, roughly 86% being singletons, with the ten largest covering roughly 2%. This material consisted of PBMCs, taken after 12 months of ibrutinib treatment. The chain joins TRBV15 to TRBJ1-3; the D gene is possibly TRBD1 (6 bases). This clonotype was sampled from a human donor with chronic lymphocytic leukemia. The CDR3 sequence: CATSREQGNRNTIYF. CDR3 sequence (DNA): TGTGCCACCAGCAGAGAACAGGGTAACAGAAACACCATATATTTT.